A selection of T cell receptor beta chains follows, all from one sample in a study of shared clonotypes between healthy human individuals. The repertoire was sequenced with immunoSEQ multiplex PCR; TCRdb's copy has only in-frame clones and lacks some. The table shows approximately 1,500,000 clones, with about 96% occurring only once. Sequencing was carried out using naive CD4+ T cells sorted from blood. These receptors came from a man aged 25-40 years in good health. The CDR3 runs from the conserved cysteine through the conserved F or W. A D gene is named only where the DNA matches it firmly. Size is omitted from some rows. Given values are once, few, many or a class for expanded clones.

clone size	D gene	V gene	J gene	CDR3 protein	CDR3 DNA
NA	TRBD2	TRBV7-2	TRBJ2-1	CASSLFLAGSSYNEQFF	TGTGCCAGCAGCTTATTTCTAGCGGGGAGCTCCTACAATGAGCAGTTCTTC
NA	TRBD1	TRBV13	TRBJ2-7	CASSLGLGTGYEQYF	TGTGCCAGCAGCTTAGGCCTTGGGACAGGGTACGAGCAGTACTTC
once	NA	TRBV28	TRBJ2-7	CASSPGWGSEQYF	TGTGCCAGCAGCCCGGGCTGGGGGAGCGAGCAGTACTTC
NA	NA	TRBV30	TRBJ1-1	CAWSVLTARAPEAFF	TGTGCCTGGAGTGTACTAACAGCCCGAGCCCCCGAAGCTTTCTTT
NA	TRBD2	TRBV7-8	TRBJ2-1	CASSLETSGRIGDEQFF	TGTGCCAGCAGCTTAGAGACTAGCGGGAGAATAGGAGATGAGCAGTTCTTC
NA	NA	TRBV10-3	TRBJ2-1	CAISESIARSGNEQFF	TGTGCCATCAGTGAGTCGATAGCCCGGAGTGGGAATGAGCAGTTCTTC
NA	NA	TRBV5-4	TRBJ2-7	CASSRGGPYEQYF	TGTGCCAGCAGCCGCGGAGGGCCCTACGAGCAGTACTTC
NA	TRBD1	TRBV28	TRBJ2-3	CASSLYQGQGFHTQYF	TGTGCCAGCAGTTTGTATCAGGGACAGGGATTTCATACGCAGTATTTT
NA	NA	TRBV19	TRBJ2-1	CASSQGNEQFF	TGTGCCAGTAGTCAGGGGAATGAGCAGTTCTTC
NA	TRBD1	TRBV19	TRBJ2-1	CASSAWGQVPKRHNEQFF	TGTGCCAGTAGTGCCTGGGGACAGGTCCCAAAAAGACACAATGAGCAGTTCTTC
NA	NA	TRBV5-1	TRBJ2-2	CASSLDRSRTGELFF	TGCGCCAGCAGCTTGGACAGGTCGAGGACCGGGGAGCTGTTTTTT
NA	NA	TRBV29-1	TRBJ2-7	CSVEDLRERSYEQYF	TGCAGCGTTGAAGATTTGAGAGAGCGCTCCTACGAGCAGTACTTC
NA	TRBD2	TRBV7-2	TRBJ2-1	CASSLGAGGFNEQFF	TGTGCCAGCAGCTTAGGAGCGGGAGGTTTCAATGAGCAGTTCTTC
NA	NA	TRBV18	TRBJ2-3	CASSPERVHPNTQYF	TGTGCCAGCTCACCTGAAAGGGTTCACCCCAATACGCAGTATTTT
NA	TRBD2	TRBV19	TRBJ2-2	CASRRERVGELFF	TGTGCCAGTAGGCGGGAGAGGGTCGGGGAGCTGTTTTTT
NA	NA	TRBV6-6	TRBJ1-2	CASSYSRGEEYGYTF	TGTGCCAGCAGTTACTCGAGGGGAGAGGAGTATGGCTACACCTTC
NA	NA	TRBV5-1	TRBJ2-7	CASSSSTVTYEQYF	TGCGCCAGCAGCTCATCGACAGTGACATACGAGCAGTACTTC
NA	TRBD2	TRBV10-3	TRBJ2-7	CAISDLVTSGRPQYF	TGTGCCATCAGTGACCTTGTGACTAGCGGGAGGCCGCAGTACTTC
NA	NA	TRBV18	TRBJ2-1	CASSPNRIYNEQFF	TGTGCCAGCTCACCCAACAGAATCTACAATGAGCAGTTCTTC